The sequence of this T cell receptor (beta chain) was determined in a study of T-cell memory formation after mild COVID-19. Across the study: TCR clusters largely stayed donor specific. Study-level findings and limits: A balance of CD4 and CD8 characterized clones contracting day 15 to 85, whereas later expanders leaned CD4+. A subset of responding clones appeared in pre-infection memory, suggesting cross-reactive memory joined. Confirmation of SARS-CoV-2 specificity was lacking for second-wave clones peaking day 37.

This clonotype was observed a handful of times. No antigen is known for it. The CDR3 has 13 residues. Germline loops: CDR1 SGHVS, CDR2 FQNEAQ. V was shortened by 1 base and J by 6 bases, with 9 bases between the two germline ends. One entry per CDR3 protein, called by TCRdb with MiXCR from the 5' RACE reads. The data show hundreds of thousands of distinct CDR3 sequences, 8.2% seen once. The sequenced sample was PBMCs or a T cell subset sorted from them (not recorded which). The clonotype comes from a man between 18 and 35 years old who had mild COVID-19 (a few samples of this study predate the infection). Cell type and time point are not known. V is TRBV7-8 and J is TRBJ1-2, with D unresolved. This CDR3 is CASSLGAGNGYTF. The CDR3 coding sequence is TGTGCCAGCAGCTTAGGGGCGGGTAATGGCTACACCTTC.